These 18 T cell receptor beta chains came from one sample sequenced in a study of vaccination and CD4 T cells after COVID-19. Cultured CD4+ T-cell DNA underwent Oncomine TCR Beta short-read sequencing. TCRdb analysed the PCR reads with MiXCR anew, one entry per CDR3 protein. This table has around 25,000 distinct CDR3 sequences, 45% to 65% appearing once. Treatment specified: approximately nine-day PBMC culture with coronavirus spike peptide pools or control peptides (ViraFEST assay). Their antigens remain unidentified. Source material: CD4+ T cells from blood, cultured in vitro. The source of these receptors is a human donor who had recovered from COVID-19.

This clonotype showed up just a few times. DNA of the CDR3: TGTGCCAGCAGTTACTCCGGTCCTGAAGCTTTCTTT. This gives the protein CASSYSGPEAFF. V is TRBV6-5 and J is TRBJ1-1; D ambiguous. The CDR3 runs to 12 residues. The germline CDR1 and CDR2 sequences are MNHEY and SVGAGI. Between the trimmed V and J ends, which lost 0 bases and 6 bases, there was a span of 5 bases.

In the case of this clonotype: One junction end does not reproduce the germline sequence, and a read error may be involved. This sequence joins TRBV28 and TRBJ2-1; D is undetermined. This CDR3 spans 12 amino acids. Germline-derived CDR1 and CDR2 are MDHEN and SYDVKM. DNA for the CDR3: TGTGCCAGCAGCCTTCGTGTTGGTGAGAAGTTCTTC. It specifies CASSLRVGEKFF.

CDR3 bases: TGTGCCAGCAGTTTTTACTCTCAGGTCACCGGGGAGCTGTTTTTT. Translated, it gives CASSFYSQVTGELFF. The V and J genes are TRBV12-3 or TRBV12-4 and TRBJ2-2; no clear D. V lost 3 bases and J 4 bases, leaving 12 bases between the germline ends. The CDR3 covers 15 residues.

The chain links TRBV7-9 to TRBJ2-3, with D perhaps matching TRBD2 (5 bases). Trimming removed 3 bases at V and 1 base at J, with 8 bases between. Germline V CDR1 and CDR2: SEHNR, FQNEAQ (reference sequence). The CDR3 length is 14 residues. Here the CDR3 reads CASSFGSRTDTQYF. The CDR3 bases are TGTGCCAGCAGCTTTGGGAGCCGCACAGATACGCAGTATTTT.

The CDR3 DNA is TGTGCCAGTAGTATCATTGCAGCGGGGACGCGGACCCAGTACTTC. Protein product: CASSIIAAGTRTQYF. The chain is built from TRBV19 and TRBJ2-5; 7 positions agree with TRBD2. Germline-derived CDR1 and CDR2 are LNHDA and SQIVND (reference sequence). With 3 bases clipped from V and 7 bases from J, the junction kept 11 bases outside the gene matches. The CDR3 is made up of 15 amino acids.

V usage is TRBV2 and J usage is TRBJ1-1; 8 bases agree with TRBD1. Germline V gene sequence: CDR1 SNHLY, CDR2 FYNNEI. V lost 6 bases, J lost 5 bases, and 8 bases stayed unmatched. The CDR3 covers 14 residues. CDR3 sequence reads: CASRVSGGRTEAFF. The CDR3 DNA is TGTGCCAGCAGAGTCTCAGGGGGCCGGACTGAAGCTTTCTTT.

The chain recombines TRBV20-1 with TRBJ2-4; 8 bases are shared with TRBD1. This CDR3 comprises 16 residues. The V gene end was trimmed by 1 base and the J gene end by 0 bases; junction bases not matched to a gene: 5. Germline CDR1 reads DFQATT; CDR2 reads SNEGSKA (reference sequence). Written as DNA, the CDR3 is TGCAGTGCTAGAGCGGGACAGGCGGGAGCCAAAAACATTCAGTACTTC. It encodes CSARAGQAGAKNIQYF.

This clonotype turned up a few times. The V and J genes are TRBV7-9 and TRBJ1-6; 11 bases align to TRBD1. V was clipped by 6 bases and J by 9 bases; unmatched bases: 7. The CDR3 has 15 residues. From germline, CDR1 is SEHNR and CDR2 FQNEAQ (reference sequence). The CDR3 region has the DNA TGTGCCAGCAGTTTACGGACAGGGGGCCTTTCACCCCTCCACTTT. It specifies CASSLRTGGLSPLHF.

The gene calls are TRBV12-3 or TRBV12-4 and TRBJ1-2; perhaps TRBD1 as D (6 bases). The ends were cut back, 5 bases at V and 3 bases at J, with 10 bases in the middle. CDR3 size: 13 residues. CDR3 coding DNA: TGTGCCAGCAGTCCGCGGACAGACTATGGCTACACCTTC. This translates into CASSPRTDYGYTF.

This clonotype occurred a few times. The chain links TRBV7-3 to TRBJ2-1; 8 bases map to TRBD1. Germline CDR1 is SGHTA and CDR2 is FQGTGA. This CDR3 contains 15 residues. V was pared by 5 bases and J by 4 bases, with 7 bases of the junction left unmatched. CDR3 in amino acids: CASSPNRGNYNEQFF. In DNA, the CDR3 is TGTGCCAGCAGCCCGAACAGGGGGAATTACAATGAGCAGTTCTTC.

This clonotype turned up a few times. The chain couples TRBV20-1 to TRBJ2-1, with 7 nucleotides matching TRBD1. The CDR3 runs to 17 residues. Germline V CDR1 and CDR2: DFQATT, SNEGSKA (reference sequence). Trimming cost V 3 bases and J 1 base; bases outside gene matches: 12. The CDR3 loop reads CSARPVGGWVSYNEQFF. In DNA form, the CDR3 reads TGCAGTGCTAGGCCGGTAGGGGGCTGGGTATCCTACAATGAGCAGTTCTTC.

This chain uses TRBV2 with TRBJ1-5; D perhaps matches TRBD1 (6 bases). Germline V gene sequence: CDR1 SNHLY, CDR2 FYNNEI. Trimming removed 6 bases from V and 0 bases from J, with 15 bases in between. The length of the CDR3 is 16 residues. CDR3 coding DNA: TGTGCCAGCAGGGGGGGCCGGGGGCTTAGCAATCAGCCCCAGCATTTT. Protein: CASRGGRGLSNQPQHF.

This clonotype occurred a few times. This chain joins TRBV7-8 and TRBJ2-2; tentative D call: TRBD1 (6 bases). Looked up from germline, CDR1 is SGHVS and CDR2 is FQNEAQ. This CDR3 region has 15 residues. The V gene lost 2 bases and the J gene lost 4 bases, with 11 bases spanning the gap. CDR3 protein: CASSLPGVSTGELFF. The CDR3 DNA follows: TGTGCCAGCAGCTTACCAGGGGTGAGCACCGGGGAGCTGTTTTTT.

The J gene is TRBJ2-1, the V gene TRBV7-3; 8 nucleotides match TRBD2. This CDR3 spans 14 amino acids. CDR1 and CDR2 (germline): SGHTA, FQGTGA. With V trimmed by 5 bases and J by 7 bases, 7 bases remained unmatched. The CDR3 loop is CASSASGGRNEQFF. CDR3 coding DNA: TGTGCCAGCAGCGCCTCGGGGGGGCGAAATGAGCAGTTCTTC.

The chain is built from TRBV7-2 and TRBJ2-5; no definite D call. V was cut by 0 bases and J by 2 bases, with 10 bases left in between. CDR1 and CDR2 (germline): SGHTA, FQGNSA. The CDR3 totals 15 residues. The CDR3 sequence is CASSLAPGRQETQYF. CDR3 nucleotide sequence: TGTGCCAGCAGCTTAGCCCCCGGAAGGCAAGAGACCCAGTACTTC.

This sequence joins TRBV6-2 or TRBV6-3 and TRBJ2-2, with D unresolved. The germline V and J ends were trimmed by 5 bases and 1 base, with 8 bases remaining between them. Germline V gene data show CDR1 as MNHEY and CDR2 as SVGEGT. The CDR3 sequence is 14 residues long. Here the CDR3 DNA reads TGTGCCAGCAGTGCGACAAGGAACACCGGGGAGCTGTTTTTT. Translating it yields CASSATRNTGELFF.

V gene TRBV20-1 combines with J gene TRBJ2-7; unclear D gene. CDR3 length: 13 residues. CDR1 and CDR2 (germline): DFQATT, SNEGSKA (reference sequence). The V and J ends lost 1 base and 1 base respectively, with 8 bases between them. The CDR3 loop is CSARGHTSYEQYF. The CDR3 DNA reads TGCAGTGCTAGAGGTCACACGTCCTACGAGCAGTACTTC.

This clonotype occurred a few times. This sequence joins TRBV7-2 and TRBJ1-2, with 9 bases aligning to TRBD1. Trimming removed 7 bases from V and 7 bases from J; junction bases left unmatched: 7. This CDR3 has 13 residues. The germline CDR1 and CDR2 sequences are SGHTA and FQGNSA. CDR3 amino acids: CASTPGQGSGYTF. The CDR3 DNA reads TGTGCCAGCACCCCGGGACAGGGATCTGGCTACACCTTC.